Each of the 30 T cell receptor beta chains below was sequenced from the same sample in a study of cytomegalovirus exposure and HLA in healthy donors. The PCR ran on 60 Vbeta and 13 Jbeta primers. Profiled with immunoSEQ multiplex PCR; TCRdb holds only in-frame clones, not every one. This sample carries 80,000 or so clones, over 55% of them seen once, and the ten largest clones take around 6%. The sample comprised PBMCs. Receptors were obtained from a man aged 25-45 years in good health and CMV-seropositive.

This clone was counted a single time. CDR3 sequence: CACSLQGGSNQPQHF. DNA of the CDR3: TGTGCCTGCTCCCTACAGGGGGGGAGCAATCAGCCCCAGCATTTT. The genes are TRBV30 and TRBJ1-5; 8 bases map to TRBD1. This CDR3 is built from 15 residues. V was pared by 6 bases and J by 1 base, with 8 bases of the junction left unmatched. Germline V gives CDR1 GTSNPN, CDR2 SVGIG (reference sequence).

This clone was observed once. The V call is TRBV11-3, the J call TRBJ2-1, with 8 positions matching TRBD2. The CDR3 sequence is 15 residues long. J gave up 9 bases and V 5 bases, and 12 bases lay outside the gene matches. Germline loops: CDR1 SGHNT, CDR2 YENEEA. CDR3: CASSPSGTSKSEQFF. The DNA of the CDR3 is TGTGCCAGCAGCCCCTCCGGGACTAGTAAAAGTGAGCAGTTCTTC. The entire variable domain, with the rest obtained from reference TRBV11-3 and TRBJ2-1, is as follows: EAGVVQSPRYKIIEKKQPVAFWCNPISGHNTLYWYLQNLGQGPELLIRYENEEAVDDSQLPKDRFSAERLKGVDSTLKIQPAELGDSAVYLCASSPSGTSKSEQFFGPGTRLTVL.

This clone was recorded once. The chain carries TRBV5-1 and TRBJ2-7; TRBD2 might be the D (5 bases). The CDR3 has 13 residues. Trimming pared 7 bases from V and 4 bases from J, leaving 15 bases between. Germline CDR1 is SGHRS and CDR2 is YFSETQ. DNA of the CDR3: TGCGCCAGCGAGACGGGGTCCGGGTACGAGCAGTACTTC. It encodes CASETGSGYEQYF. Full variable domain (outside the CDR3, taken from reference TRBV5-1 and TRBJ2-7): KAGVTQTPRYLIKTRGQQVTLSCSPISGHRSVSWYQQTPGQGLQFLFEYFSETQRNKGNFPGRFSGRQFSNSRSEMNVSTLELGDSALYLCASETGSGYEQYFGPGTRLTVT.

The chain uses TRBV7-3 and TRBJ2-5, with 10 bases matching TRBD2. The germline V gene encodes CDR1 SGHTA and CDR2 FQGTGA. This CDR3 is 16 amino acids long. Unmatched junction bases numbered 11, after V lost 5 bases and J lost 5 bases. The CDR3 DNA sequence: TGTGCCAGCAGCCCGCAGCCGGGACTAGCGCTGGAGACCCAGTACTTC. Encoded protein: CASSPQPGLALETQYF. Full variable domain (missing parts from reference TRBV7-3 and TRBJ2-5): GAGVSQTPSNKVTEKGKYVELRCDPISGHTALYWYRQSLGQGPEFLIYFQGTGAADDSGLPNDRFFAVRPEGSVSTLKIQRTERGDSAVYLCASSPQPGLALETQYFGPGTRLLVL.

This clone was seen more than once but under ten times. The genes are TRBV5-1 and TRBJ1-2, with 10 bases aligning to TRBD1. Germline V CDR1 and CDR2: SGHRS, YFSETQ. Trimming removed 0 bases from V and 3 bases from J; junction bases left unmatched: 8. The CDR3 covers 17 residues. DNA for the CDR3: TGCGCCAGCAGCTTGGAGACCCCGGGACAGGGGTACTATGGCTACACCTTC. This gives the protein CASSLETPGQGYYGYTF.

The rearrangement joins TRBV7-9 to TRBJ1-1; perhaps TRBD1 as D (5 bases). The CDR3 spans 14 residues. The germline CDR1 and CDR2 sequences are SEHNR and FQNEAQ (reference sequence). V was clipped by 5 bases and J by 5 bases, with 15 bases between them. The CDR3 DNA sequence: TGTGCCAGCAGCCCCCCGGGAGGGGAAACTGAAGCTTTCTTT. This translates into CASSPPGGETEAFF.

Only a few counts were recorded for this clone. The CDR3 loop is CASSLDRSNYGYTF. As DNA, the CDR3 is TGCGCCAGCAGCTTGGACAGGTCTAACTATGGCTACACCTTC. The gene calls are TRBV5-1 and TRBJ1-2; D is perhaps TRBD1 (5 bases). This CDR3 comprises 14 residues. Trimming removed 0 bases at V and 0 bases at J, with 6 bases between. Germline V gives CDR1 SGHRS, CDR2 YFSETQ.

The chain's CDR3 is CASSQEGQGETQYF. CDR3 DNA: TGCGCCAGCAGCCAAGAGGGGCAGGGAGAGACCCAGTACTTC. V gene TRBV4-1 combines with J gene TRBJ2-5; maybe TRBD1 (5 bases). The length of the CDR3 is 14 residues. Germline loops: CDR1 MGHRA, CDR2 YSYEKL. V lost 0 bases to trimming and J lost 4 bases, with 9 bases between them.

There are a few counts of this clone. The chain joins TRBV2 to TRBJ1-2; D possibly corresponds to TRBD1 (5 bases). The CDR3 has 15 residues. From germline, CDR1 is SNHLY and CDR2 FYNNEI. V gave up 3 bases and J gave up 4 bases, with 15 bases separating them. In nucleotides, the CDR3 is TGTGCCAGCAGTGAGGCTGGGGCCGAACTCTATGGCTACACCTTC. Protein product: CASSEAGAELYGYTF. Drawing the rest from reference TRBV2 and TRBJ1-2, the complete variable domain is EPEVTQTPSHQVTQMGQEVILRCVPISNHLYFYWYRQILGQKVEFLVSFYNNEISEKSEIFDDQFSVERPDGSNFTLKIRSTKLEDSAMYFCASSEAGAELYGYTFGSGTRLTVV.

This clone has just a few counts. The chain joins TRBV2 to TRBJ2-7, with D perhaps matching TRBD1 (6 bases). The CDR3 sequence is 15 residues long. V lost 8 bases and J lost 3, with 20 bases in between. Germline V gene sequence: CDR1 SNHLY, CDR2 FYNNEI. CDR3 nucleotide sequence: TGTGCCAGCTATAAGGGGACACAGATTAACTACGAGCAGTACTTC. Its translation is CASYKGTQINYEQYF.

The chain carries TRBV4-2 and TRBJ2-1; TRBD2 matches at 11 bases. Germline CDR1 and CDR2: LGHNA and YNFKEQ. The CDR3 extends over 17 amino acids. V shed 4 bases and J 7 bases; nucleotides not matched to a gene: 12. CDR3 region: CASSPRIAGGPRNEQFF. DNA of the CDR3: TGTGCCAGCAGCCCTCGGATAGCGGGAGGGCCACGGAATGAGCAGTTCTTC.

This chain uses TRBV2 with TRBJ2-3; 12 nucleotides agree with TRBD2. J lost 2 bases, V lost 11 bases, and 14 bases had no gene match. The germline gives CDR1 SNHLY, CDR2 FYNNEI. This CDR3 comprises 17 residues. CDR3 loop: CASEIDRLAGVTDTQYF. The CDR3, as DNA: TGTGCCTCAGAGATCGATCGACTAGCGGGAGTCACAGATACGCAGTATTTT.

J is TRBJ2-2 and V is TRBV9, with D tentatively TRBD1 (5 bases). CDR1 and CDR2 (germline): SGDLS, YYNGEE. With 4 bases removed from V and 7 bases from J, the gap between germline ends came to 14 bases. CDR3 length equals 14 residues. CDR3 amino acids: CASSSYRSDGELFF. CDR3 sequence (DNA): TGTGCCAGCAGCTCCTACAGGAGCGACGGGGAGCTGTTTTTT.

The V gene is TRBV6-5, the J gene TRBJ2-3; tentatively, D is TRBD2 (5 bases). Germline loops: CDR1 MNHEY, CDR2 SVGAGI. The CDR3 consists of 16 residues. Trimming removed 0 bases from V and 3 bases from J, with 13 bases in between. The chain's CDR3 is CASSYSGSVRTDTQYF. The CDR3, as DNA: TGTGCCAGCAGTTACTCAGGTAGCGTTCGTACAGATACGCAGTATTTT.

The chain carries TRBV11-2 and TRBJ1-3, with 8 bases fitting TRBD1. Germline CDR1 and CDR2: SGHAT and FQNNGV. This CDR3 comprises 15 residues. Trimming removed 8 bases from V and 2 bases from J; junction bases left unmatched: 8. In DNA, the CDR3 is TGTGCCAGCCGCTCAGACAGGGGCGCTGGAAACACCATATATTTT. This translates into CASRSDRGAGNTIYF.

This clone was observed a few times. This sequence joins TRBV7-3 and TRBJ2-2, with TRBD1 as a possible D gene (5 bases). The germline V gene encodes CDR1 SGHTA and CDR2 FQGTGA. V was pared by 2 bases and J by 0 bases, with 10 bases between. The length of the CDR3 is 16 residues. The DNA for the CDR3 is TGTGCCAGCAGCTTAGTTCCAGGGTCGAACACCGGGGAGCTGTTTTTT. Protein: CASSLVPGSNTGELFF.

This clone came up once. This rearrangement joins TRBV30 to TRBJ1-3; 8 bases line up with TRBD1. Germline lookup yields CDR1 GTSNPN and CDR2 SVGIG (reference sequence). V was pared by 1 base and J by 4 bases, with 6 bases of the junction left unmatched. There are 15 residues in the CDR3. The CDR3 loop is CAWSADRGHGNTIYF. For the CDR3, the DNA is TGTGCCTGGAGTGCCGACAGGGGTCACGGAAACACCATATATTTT.

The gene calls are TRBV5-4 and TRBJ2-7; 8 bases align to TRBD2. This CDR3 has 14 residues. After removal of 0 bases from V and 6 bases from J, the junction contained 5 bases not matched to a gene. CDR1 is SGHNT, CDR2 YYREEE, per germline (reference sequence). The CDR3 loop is CASSLALAGTEQYF. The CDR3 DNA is TGTGCCAGCAGCTTGGCCCTAGCGGGTACCGAGCAGTACTTC.

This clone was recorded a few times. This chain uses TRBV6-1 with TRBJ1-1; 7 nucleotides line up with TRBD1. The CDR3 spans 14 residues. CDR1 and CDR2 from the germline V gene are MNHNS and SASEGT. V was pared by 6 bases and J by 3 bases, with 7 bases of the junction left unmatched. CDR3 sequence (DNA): TGTGCCAGCAGAGGGGGACAGTCAGACACTGAAGCTTTCTTT. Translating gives CASRGGQSDTEAFF.

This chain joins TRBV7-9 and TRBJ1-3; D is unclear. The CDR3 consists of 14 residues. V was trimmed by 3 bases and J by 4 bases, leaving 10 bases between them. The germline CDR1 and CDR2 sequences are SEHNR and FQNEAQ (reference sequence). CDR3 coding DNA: TGTGCCAGCAGCTTCATCCATCCCGGAAACACCATATATTTT. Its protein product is CASSFIHPGNTIYF.

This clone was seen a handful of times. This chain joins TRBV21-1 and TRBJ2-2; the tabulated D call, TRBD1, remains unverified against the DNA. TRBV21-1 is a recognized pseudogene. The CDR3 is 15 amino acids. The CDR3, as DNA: TGTGCCAGCAGCACCGACAGGGGGCCCCCCGGGGAGCTGTTTTTT. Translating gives CASSTDRGPPGELFF.

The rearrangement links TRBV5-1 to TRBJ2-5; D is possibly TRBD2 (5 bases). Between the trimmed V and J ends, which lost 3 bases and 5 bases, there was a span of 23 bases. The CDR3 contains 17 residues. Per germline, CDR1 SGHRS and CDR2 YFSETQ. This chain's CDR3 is CASSSPVKRRGGETQYF. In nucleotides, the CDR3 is TGCGCCAGCAGCTCCCCAGTTAAACGAAGAGGCGGGGAGACCCAGTACTTC.

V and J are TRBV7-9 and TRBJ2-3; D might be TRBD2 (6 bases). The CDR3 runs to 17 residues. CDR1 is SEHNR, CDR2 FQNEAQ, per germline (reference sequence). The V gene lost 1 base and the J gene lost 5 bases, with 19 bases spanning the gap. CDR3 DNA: TGTGCCAGCAGCTTAGGCTTGGCGGGACCTCAGGGAGATACGCAGTATTTT. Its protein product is CASSLGLAGPQGDTQYF.

CDR3 region: CASSHLRLAGGGSTDTQYF. In nucleotides, the CDR3 is TGCGCCAGCAGCCATCTAAGGCTAGCGGGGGGCGGGAGCACAGATACGCAGTATTTT. The chain couples TRBV4-1 to TRBJ2-3; 11 bases match TRBD2. This CDR3 is built from 19 residues. Trimming cost V 3 bases and J 0 bases; bases outside gene matches: 11. Germline CDR1 and CDR2: MGHRA and YSYEKL.

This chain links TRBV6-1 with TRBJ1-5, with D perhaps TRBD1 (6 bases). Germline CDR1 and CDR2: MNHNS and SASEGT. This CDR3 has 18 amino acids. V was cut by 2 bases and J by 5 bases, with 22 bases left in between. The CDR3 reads CASSETPFGGLIDQPQHF. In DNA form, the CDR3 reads TGTGCCAGCAGTGAAACCCCTTTCGGGGGGCTTATTGATCAGCCCCAGCATTTT.

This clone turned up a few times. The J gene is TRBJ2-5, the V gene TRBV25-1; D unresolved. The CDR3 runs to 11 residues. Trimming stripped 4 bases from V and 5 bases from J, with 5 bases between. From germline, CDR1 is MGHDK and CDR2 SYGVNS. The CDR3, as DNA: TGTGCCAGCAGTGGTCCGGAGACCCAGTACTTC. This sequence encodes CASSGPETQYF.

CDR3 sequence (DNA): TGTGCCAGCAGACTCACTATGACAGGGCTAGGGTATGGCTACACCTTC. Translating it yields CASRLTMTGLGYGYTF. V is TRBV27 and J is TRBJ1-2; 7 bases are shared with TRBD1. J lost 5 bases, V lost 6 bases, and 15 bases had no gene match. The CDR3 covers 16 residues. The germline CDR1 and CDR2 sequences are MNHEY and SMNVEV (reference sequence).

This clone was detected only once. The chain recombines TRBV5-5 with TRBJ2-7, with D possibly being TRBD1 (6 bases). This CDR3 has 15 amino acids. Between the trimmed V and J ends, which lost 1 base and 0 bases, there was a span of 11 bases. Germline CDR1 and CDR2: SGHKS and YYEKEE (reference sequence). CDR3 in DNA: TGTGCCAGCAGCTTGATCGGACAGAGCTCCTACGAGCAGTACTTC. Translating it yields CASSLIGQSSYEQYF. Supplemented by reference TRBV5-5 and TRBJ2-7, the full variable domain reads DAGVTQSPTHLIKTRGQQVTLRCSPISGHKSVSWYQQVLGQGPQFIFQYYEKEERGRGNFPDRFSARQFPNYSSELNVNALLLGDSALYLCASSLIGQSSYEQYFGPGTRLTVT.

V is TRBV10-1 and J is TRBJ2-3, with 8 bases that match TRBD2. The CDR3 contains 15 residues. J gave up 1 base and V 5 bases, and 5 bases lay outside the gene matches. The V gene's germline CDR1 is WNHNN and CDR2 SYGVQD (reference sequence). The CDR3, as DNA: TGCGCCAGCAGTCTCCGAGCGGGGGGCACAGATACGCAGTATTTT. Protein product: CASSLRAGGTDTQYF.

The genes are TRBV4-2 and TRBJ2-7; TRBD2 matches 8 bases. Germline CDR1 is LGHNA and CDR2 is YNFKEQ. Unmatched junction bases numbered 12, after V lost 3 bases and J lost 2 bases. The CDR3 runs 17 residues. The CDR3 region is CASSQREFSGEAYEQYF. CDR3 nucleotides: TGTGCCAGCAGCCAGAGAGAATTTAGCGGGGAGGCCTACGAGCAGTACTTC.